This entry lists 2 T cell receptor beta chains sequenced from one sample in a study of T cells in Graves' hyperthyroidism and ophthalmopathy. TCR beta CDR3 region amplification was performed from RNA transcripts. During a first-round RT-PCR of the TCR CDR3, the HTBI primer set was used. TCRdb used MiXCR to reprocess the multiplex PCR reads, holding one entry per CDR3 protein. The repertoire holds fewer than 450,000 distinct CDR3 sequences, with approximately 18% as singletons. Sequenced input: blood. Source of these receptors: a woman in her 30s with Graves' hyperthyroidism that later progressed to Graves' ophthalmopathy.

The V call is TRBV28, the J call TRBJ1-3; TRBD1 agrees at 8 bases. CDR3 size: 13 residues. CDR1 is MDHEN and CDR2 is SYDVKM in the germline V gene. With 6 bases clipped from V and 6 bases from J, the junction kept 4 bases outside the gene matches. CDR3 region: CASSGQGANTIYF. Here the CDR3 DNA reads TGTGCCAGCAGCGGACAGGGAGCAAACACCATATATTTT.

This clonotype showed up many times. The chain couples TRBV28 to TRBJ2-4; no firm D call. The CDR3 runs to 17 residues. Germline V gene data show CDR1 as MDHEN and CDR2 as SYDVKM. Deletions cut 2 bases from V and 2 bases from J, with 16 bases between. CDR3 DNA: TGTGCCAGCAGTTTACCTGGTCTGGGATCCACCAAAAACATTCAGTACTTC. Its protein is CASSLPGLGSTKNIQYF.